Listed below are T cell receptor beta chains from one sample, sequenced in a study of T cell responses to AZD1222 COVID-19 vaccine. Sequencing was performed with immunoSEQ multiplex PCR; in TCRdb, only in-frame clones are kept and a portion is missing. The repertoire consists of fewer than 120,000 clones, with less than 95% occurring once and the leading ten covering roughly 7%. Specimen: peripheral blood, collected on day 0 of AZD1222 vaccination. The source of these receptors is an adult in good health. The CDR3 runs from the conserved cysteine through the conserved F or W. The order of the fields is clone size, D gene, J gene, V gene, CDR3 protein, CDR3 DNA. A D gene is named only where the DNA matches it firmly. The listing skips clone size in some rows; elsewhere it reads once, few, many or a size class.

>-|-|TRBJ1-1|TRBV2
CASLEPGTDTEAFF
TGTGCCAGCCTTGAACCCGGGACGGACACTGAAGCTTTCTTT
>-|-|TRBJ1-5|TRBV5-6
CASSLGSSRGNQPQHF
TGTGCCAGCAGCTTGGGTTCCAGTAGGGGCAATCAGCCCCAGCATTTT
>-|-|TRBJ1-1|TRBV7-5
CVRSTRLDSRTQEAFF
TGTGTCAGAAGCACCCGCCTGGACAGCCGAACACAAGAAGCTTTCTTT
>once|-|TRBJ2-7|TRBV24-1
CATSDSRDVSYEQYF
TGTGCCACCAGTGATTCCCGGGACGTCTCCTACGAGCAGTACTTC
>-|TRBD1|TRBJ1-2|TRBV7-2
CASGQTGVGYGYTF
TGTGCCAGCGGACAGACAGGGGTTGGCTATGGCTACACCTTC
>-|-|TRBJ1-4|TRBV7-6
CASSLDTNEKLFF
TGTGCCAGCAGCTTGGACACCAATGAAAAACTGTTTTTT
>-|-|TRBJ1-1|TRBV5-1
CASSLAGMNTEAFF
TGCGCCAGCAGCTTGGCAGGGATGAACACTGAAGCTTTCTTT
>-|-|TRBJ1-1|TRBV6-5
CASSYSRGRNTEAFF
TGTGCCAGCAGTTACTCTAGGGGGAGGAACACTGAAGCTTTCTTT
>-|TRBD2|TRBJ2-7|TRBV9
CASSVSAGDTYEQYF
TGTGCCAGCAGCGTATCAGCGGGGGATACCTACGAGCAGTACTTC
>-|TRBD2|TRBJ2-3|TRBV10-2
CASSDGGARDTQYF
TGCGCCAGCTCGGACGGGGGGGCCCGGGATACGCAGTATTTT
>-|-|TRBJ1-3|TRBV14
CASILTGVTSGNTIYF
TGTGCCAGCATCCTCACGGGTGTAACCTCTGGAAACACCATATATTTT
>-|-|TRBJ1-5|TRBV27
CASSGGPVIQPQHF
TGTGCCAGCAGTGGGGGACCTGTTATACAGCCCCAGCATTTT
>-|-|TRBJ2-2|TRBV2
CASSPQGGTGELFF
TGTGCCAGCAGTCCCCAGGGGGGAACCGGGGAGCTGTTTTTT
>-|TRBD1|TRBJ1-2|TRBV5-6
CASSTVGGSGYTF
TGTGCCAGCAGCACGGTAGGGGGCTCTGGCTACACCTTC
>-|-|TRBJ2-7|TRBV18
CASSATSYEQYF
TGTGCCAGCTCAGCAACCTCCTACGAGCAGTACTTC
>-|-|TRBJ2-1|TRBV29-1
CSFQLGGNEQFF
TGCAGCTTTCAACTGGGGGGCAATGAGCAGTTCTTC
>-|-|TRBJ2-1|TRBV28
CASSFGYEQFF
TGTGCCAGCAGTTTCGGGTATGAGCAGTTCTTC
>once|-|TRBJ1-2|TRBV30
CAWMSPYGYTF
TGTGCCTGGATGAGCCCCTATGGCTACACCTTC
>-|-|TRBJ1-6|TRBV9
CASSVAGTYNSPLHF
TGTGCCAGCAGCGTAGCGGGAACTTATAATTCACCCCTCCACTTT
>-|TRBD1|TRBJ1-2|TRBV7-9
CASSSPQGNYGYTF
TGTGCCAGCAGCTCCCCACAGGGGAACTATGGCTACACCTTC
>-|-|TRBJ2-7|TRBV18
CASSPPYPQYEQYF
TGTGCCAGCTCACCACCATACCCACAGTACGAGCAGTACTTC
>-|TRBD2|TRBJ2-3|TRBV11-2
CASSLSGGGGTDTQYF
TGTGCCAGCAGCTTGTCTGGCGGGGGGGGCACAGATACGCAGTATTTT
>once|-|TRBJ2-7|TRBV29-1
CSVEVPGFHEQYF
TGCAGCGTTGAAGTCCCAGGGTTCCACGAGCAGTACTTC